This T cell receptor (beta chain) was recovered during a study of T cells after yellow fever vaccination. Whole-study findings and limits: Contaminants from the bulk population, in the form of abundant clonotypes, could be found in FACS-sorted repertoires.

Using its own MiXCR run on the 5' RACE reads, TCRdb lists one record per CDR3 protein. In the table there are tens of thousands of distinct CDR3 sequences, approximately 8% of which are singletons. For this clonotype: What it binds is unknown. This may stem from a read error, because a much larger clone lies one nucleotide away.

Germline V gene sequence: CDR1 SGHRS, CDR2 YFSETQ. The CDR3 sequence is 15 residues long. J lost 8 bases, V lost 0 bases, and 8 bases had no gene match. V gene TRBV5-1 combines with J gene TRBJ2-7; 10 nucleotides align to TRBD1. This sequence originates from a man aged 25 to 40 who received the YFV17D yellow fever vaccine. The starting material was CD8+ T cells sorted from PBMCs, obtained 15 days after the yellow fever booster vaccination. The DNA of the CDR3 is TGCGCCAGCAGCTTGGCCGGACAGGGGGGAGGCCAGCAGTACTTC. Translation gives CASSLAGQGGGQQYF.